Listed below are T cell receptor beta chains from one sample, sequenced in a study of blood T cell repertoires in COVID-19. The method was immunoSEQ multiplex PCR; TCRdb's version includes in-frame clones alone and lacks a portion of them. Among 200,000 to 250,000 clones, 70% to 90% were seen once, and the ten largest hold 5.5% to 8%. Sequenced: peripheral blood. The origin of the receptors is a man between 60 and 70 years old with acute or convalescent COVID-19. CDR3s include the opening cysteine and the closing phenylalanine or tryptophan. A D gene is named only where the DNA matches it firmly. Expanded clones get a size class; other rows say once, few or many, or leave the size out.

cdr3_aa	cdr3_nt	clone_size	d_call	cdr3_length	v_call	j_call
CASRRTGDGYTF	TGTGCCAGCAGGCGGACAGGGGATGGCTACACCTTC	-	TRBD1	12	TRBV28	TRBJ1-2
CASSQRDRGSGNTIYF	TGTGCCAGCAGCCAGCGGGACAGGGGCTCTGGAAACACCATATATTTT	-	-	16	TRBV21-1	TRBJ1-3
CASGGGRDNQPQHF	TGTGCTAGTGGCGGGGGAAGGGACAATCAGCCCCAGCATTTT	-	-	14	TRBV12-5	TRBJ1-5
CASSLVGLAGGRGPYEQYF	TGTGCCAGCAGTTTAGTTGGACTAGCGGGGGGCAGGGGGCCCTACGAGCAGTACTTC	-	TRBD2	19	TRBV28	TRBJ2-7
CAWSVLGRPNFEQFF	TGTGCCTGGAGTGTACTAGGTCGGCCCAATTTTGAGCAGTTCTTC	-	-	15	TRBV30	TRBJ2-1
CASSSLAVAQANTGELFF	TGTGCCAGCAGCAGCTTAGCGGTCGCACAGGCGAACACCGGGGAGCTGTTTTTT	-	-	18	TRBV11-2	TRBJ2-2
CASSPPTSGVDYEQYF	TGTGCCAGCAGCCCCCCGACTAGCGGGGTAGACTACGAGCAGTACTTC	-	TRBD2	16	TRBV28	TRBJ2-7
CASSPHRDKETQYF	TGTGCCAGCAGTCCCCACCGGGACAAAGAGACCCAGTACTTC	-	-	14	TRBV28	TRBJ2-5
CAWSADRGSQPQHF	TGTGCCTGGAGTGCTGACAGGGGAAGTCAGCCCCAGCATTTT	-	TRBD1	14	TRBV30	TRBJ1-5
CATQGTGRNEQFF	TGTGCCACCCAAGGGACAGGGAGGAATGAGCAGTTCTTC	-	TRBD1	13	TRBV12-3/TRBV12-4	TRBJ2-1
CASSLVQGYEQYF	TGTGCCAGCAGTTTAGTACAGGGATACGAGCAGTACTTC	-	-	13	TRBV12-3/TRBV12-4	TRBJ2-7
CASSLPRTGGREKLFF	TGTGCCAGCAGCTTACCCCGGACAGGGGGGAGGGAAAAACTGTTTTTT	-	TRBD1	16	TRBV7-2	TRBJ1-4
CASSIGQGQAYEQYF	TGTGCCAGTAGTATTGGACAGGGACAAGCCTACGAGCAGTACTTC	-	TRBD1	15	TRBV19	TRBJ2-7
CATSLGQGNTEAFF	TGTGCCACCAGCCTGGGACAGGGCAACACTGAAGCTTTCTTT	-	TRBD1	14	TRBV15	TRBJ1-1
CASSSGLDRTQYF	TGTGCCAGCAGCTCCGGACTAGACAGAACCCAGTACTTC	-	TRBD2	13	TRBV27	TRBJ2-5
CASSPREVGEQYF	TGTGCCAGCAGCCCCAGGGAGGTGGGCGAGCAGTACTTC	-	-	13	TRBV12-3/TRBV12-4	TRBJ2-7
CASSPSRGPAEAFF	TGTGCCAGCAGCCCTTCCAGGGGCCCCGCTGAAGCTTTCTTT	-	-	14	TRBV3-1/TRBV3-2	TRBJ1-1
CASSPLAGAGTGELFF	TGTGCCAGCAGCCCCTTAGCGGGAGCGGGCACCGGGGAGCTGTTTTTT	-	TRBD2	16	TRBV7-3	TRBJ2-2
CASSAGTGPYGYTF	TGTGCCAGCAGCGCCGGAACAGGGCCCTATGGCTACACCTTC	once	-	14	TRBV6-5	TRBJ1-2
CAIRPGQGFDRPNTQYF	TGTGCCATCAGACCGGGACAGGGTTTTGACCGCCCCAATACGCAGTATTTT	-	TRBD1	17	TRBV10-3	TRBJ2-3
CASSQQGADQPQHF	TGTGCCAGTAGTCAACAGGGGGCCGATCAGCCCCAGCATTTT	-	TRBD1	14	TRBV19	TRBJ1-5
CASSRNTFTGLTEAFF	TGTGCCAGCAGCCGGAATACCTTTACAGGGCTAACTGAAGCTTTCTTT	-	-	16	TRBV7-8	TRBJ1-1
CASSGGTVPYGYTF	TGTGCCAGCAGTGGCGGGACAGTGCCCTATGGCTACACCTTC	-	TRBD1	14	TRBV28	TRBJ1-2
CATSAQTGSYNEQFF	TGTGCCACCAGTGCCCAAACCGGCTCCTACAATGAGCAGTTCTTC	-	-	15	TRBV24-1	TRBJ2-1
CASSPRTGPNSPLHF	TGCGCCAGCAGCCCTAGAACAGGGCCAAATTCACCCCTCCACTTT	-	-	15	TRBV5-1	TRBJ1-6